One TCR beta chain is described in this entry. Trimming took off 5 bases at V and 6 bases at J, with 11 bases between the two ends. Germline CDR1 and CDR2: WNHNN and SYGVQD (reference sequence). The CDR3 has 13 amino acids. The data are from a study of blood T cell repertoires in COVID-19. Background on the study: Sources were T cells, B-cell-depleted T cells, or PBMCs; the material itself was cDNA or gDNA.

Only in-frame clones appear in the TCRdb table, and some are missing; sequencing was by immunoSEQ multiplex PCR. The table records about 180,000 clones, 80% of them present only once. The cohort comprised adults aged 18 to 89 years residing in approximately 22 US areas. Cohorts were based on clinical histories the participants reported. The chain is built from TRBV10-1 and TRBJ2-1, with D possibly matching TRBD2 (5 bases). The sequence came from a man between 60 and 75 years old who had been exposed to COVID-19. The sequenced material came from PBMCs or T cells enriched from blood (not recorded which). CDR3 coding DNA: TGCGCCAGCAGTCTAGCATCTCGCAATGAGCAGTTCTTC. It translates to CASSLASRNEQFF.